Listed here are 29 T cell receptor beta chains from one sample, sequenced in a study of cytomegalovirus exposure and HLA in healthy donors. This PCR relied on a set of 60 Vbeta primers and 13 Jbeta primers. The assay was immunoSEQ multiplex PCR, and TCRdb's table has in-frame clones only and misses some. The sample contains some 96,000 clones, roughly four fifths of which appear only once. The sample was PBMCs. These receptors came from a woman aged 55-69 years in good health and CMV-seropositive.

This chain links TRBV19 with TRBJ1-5; 8 nucleotides match TRBD1. J lost 0 bases, V lost 6 bases, and 4 bases had no gene match. The CDR3 is 15 amino acids. Germline CDR1 and CDR2: LNHDA and SQIVND (reference sequence). The CDR3 spells CASRVTGVSNQPQHF. CDR3 DNA sequence: TGTGCCAGTAGGGTGACAGGGGTTAGCAATCAGCCCCAGCATTTT.

The V and J genes are TRBV27 and TRBJ2-2, with 7 bases that match TRBD2. From germline, CDR1 is MNHEY and CDR2 SMNVEV (reference sequence). The CDR3 spans 15 residues. V shed 3 bases and J 4 bases; nucleotides not matched to a gene: 5. The CDR3 coding sequence is TGTGCCAGCAGTTTTTGGGGGAGGGCCACCGGGGAGCTGTTTTTT. Its protein is CASSFWGRATGELFF.

The chain recombines TRBV10-3 with TRBJ2-3; 8 bases line up with TRBD2. Per the germline V gene, CDR1 is ENHRY and CDR2 is SYGVKD. The CDR3 extends over 15 amino acids. The trim removed 3 bases at V and 2 bases at J, leaving 4 bases unmatched. The CDR3 here is CAISDAGGPTDTQYF. The DNA of the CDR3 is TGTGCCATCAGTGACGCGGGAGGACCCACAGATACGCAGTATTTT.

This chain connects TRBV5-6 to TRBJ2-1, with 7 bases that match TRBD2. Germline V gene lookup returns CDR1 SGHDT and CDR2 YYEEEE. The J segment lost 9 bases and the V segment lost 6 bases, leaving 9 bases of the junction unmatched. This CDR3 has 13 residues. This CDR3 is CASNREALGEQFF. The CDR3 DNA reads as TGTGCCAGCAATCGGGAGGCCTTGGGTGAGCAGTTCTTC. Based on the CDR3 plus reference TRBV5-6 and TRBJ2-1, the full variable domain is DAGVTQSPTHLIKTRGQQVTLRCSPKSGHDTVSWYQQALGQGPQFIFQYYEEEERQRGNFPDRFSGHQFPNYSSELNVNALLLGDSALYLCASNREALGEQFFGPGTRLTVL.

This clone was detected a few times. The V call is TRBV6-6, the J call TRBJ1-5; no clear D. Germline V gene sequence: CDR1 MNHNY, CDR2 SVGAGI (reference sequence). The V gene lost 0 bases and the J gene lost 11 bases, with 8 bases spanning the gap. The CDR3 has 12 residues. The DNA of the CDR3 is TGTGCCAGCAGTTACTCTCCTACCGCCCAGCATTTT. Protein: CASSYSPTAQHF.

The gene calls are TRBV6-4 and TRBJ2-1; the D gene is possibly TRBD2 (5 bases). Germline CDR1 and CDR2: MRHNA and SNTAGT. V was clipped by 3 bases and J by 10 bases, with 19 bases between them. The CDR3 extends over 15 amino acids. The CDR3 DNA is TGTGCCAGCAGTGAAGAGGGAGCCTCTCGGGTCGAGCAGTTCTTC. Protein sequence: CASSEEGASRVEQFF.

The chain links TRBV19 to TRBJ2-3; unclear D gene. V shed 2 bases and J shed 5 bases, with 8 bases lying between them. CDR3 size: 13 residues. The germline V gene has CDR1 LNHDA and CDR2 SQIVND (reference sequence). CDR3 sequence: CASSILAGDTQYF. In DNA, the CDR3 is TGTGCCAGTAGTATATTAGCTGGAGATACGCAGTATTTT.

The CDR3, as DNA: TGTGCCAGCAGCCCACAAAACAGGGGCAATCGGGAGACCCAGTACTTC. Amino acids: CASSPQNRGNRETQYF. V is TRBV14 and J is TRBJ2-5; 7 bases map to TRBD1. Germline V gene lookup returns CDR1 SGHDN and CDR2 FVKESK. V trimming: 4 bases; J trimming: 5 bases; junction bases outside the gene matches: 13. This CDR3 spans 16 amino acids.

The rearrangement uses TRBV19 and TRBJ2-7; 7 nucleotides match TRBD1. The trim removed 4 bases at V and 6 bases at J, leaving 3 bases unmatched. CDR1 is LNHDA and CDR2 is SQIVND in the germline V gene (reference sequence). This CDR3 is built from 12 residues. CDR3 residues: CASSRQGGEQYF. CDR3 in DNA: TGTGCCAGTAGTAGACAGGGTGGCGAGCAGTACTTC.

This clone has a handful of counts. CDR3 DNA: TGTGCCAGCAGCTTGCGAGGTTCGGGTCAGCCCCAGCATTTT. Amino acid sequence: CASSLRGSGQPQHF. The chain carries TRBV5-4 and TRBJ1-5; D not resolved. Trimming shortened V by 1 base and J by 6 bases, and 11 bases separated the two germline ends. The CDR3 sequence is 14 residues long. Germline V gene lookup returns CDR1 SGHNT and CDR2 YYREEE (reference sequence).

This clone was counted between two and nine times. CDR3 nucleotides: TGTGCCAGCAGATTACTAGCGAGCACCGGGGAGCTGTTTTTT. Translated: CASRLLASTGELFF. The chain employs TRBV7-3 and TRBJ2-2; 7 positions agree with TRBD2. The CDR3 is 14 amino acids. Per germline, CDR1 SGHTA and CDR2 FQGTGA. V lost 6 bases, J lost 4 bases, and 5 bases stayed unmatched.

The chain employs TRBV5-1 and TRBJ2-3; TRBD1 matches 8 bases. V lost 4 bases to trimming and J lost 6 bases; unmatched junction nucleotides: 7. This CDR3 spans 14 amino acids. The germline gives CDR1 SGHRS, CDR2 YFSETQ. In DNA, the CDR3 is TGCGCCAGCAGCACCGGACAGGGCGGGGATACGCAGTATTTT. It yields the protein CASSTGQGGDTQYF. Using reference TRBV5-1 and TRBJ2-3 for the parts outside the CDR3, the full variable domain is KAGVTQTPRYLIKTRGQQVTLSCSPISGHRSVSWYQQTPGQGLQFLFEYFSETQRNKGNFPGRFSGRQFSNSRSEMNVSTLELGDSALYLCASSTGQGGDTQYFGPGTRLTVL.

This rearrangement joins TRBV5-4 to TRBJ2-1; D is perhaps TRBD2 (6 bases). V gave up 2 bases and J gave up 9 bases, with 12 bases separating them. Germline V gene lookup returns CDR1 SGHNT and CDR2 YYREEE (reference sequence). The CDR3 runs to 13 residues. The CDR3 protein is CASSFRGNGEQFF. The CDR3 bases are TGTGCCAGCAGCTTCCGGGGGAACGGTGAGCAGTTCTTC.

This sequence joins TRBV7-9 and TRBJ1-5; no firm D call. The germline V and J ends were trimmed by 3 bases and 5 bases, with 8 bases remaining between them. The CDR3 sequence is 13 residues long. CDR1 SEHNR and CDR2 FQNEAQ come from the germline V gene (reference sequence). DNA of the CDR3: TGTGCCAGCAGCTTGTTTGGAGATCAGCCCCAGCATTTT. Its protein product is CASSLFGDQPQHF.

This clone was detected a few times. This chain joins TRBV15 and TRBJ1-5; D gene ambiguous. Germline CDR1 reads LNHNV; CDR2 reads YYDKDF (reference sequence). The CDR3 is 15 residues long. V lost 1 base, J lost 4 bases, and 11 bases lay in between. Here the CDR3 DNA reads TGTGCCACCAGCAGAGTTGAGGGTGGAAATCAGCCCCAGCATTTT. Residues: CATSRVEGGNQPQHF.

A single count supports this clone. The CDR3 loop reads CSVTGTPKRNEQFF. DNA for the CDR3: TGCAGCGTGACCGGGACTCCAAAGAGGAATGAGCAGTTCTTC. The chain has TRBV29-1 and TRBJ2-1; maybe TRBD2 (6 bases). This CDR3 comprises 14 residues. The V end was cut by 6 bases, the J end by 7 bases, with 19 bases between. Looked up from germline, CDR1 is SQVTM and CDR2 is ANQGSEA.

For this clone: At one of its ends the junction is not consistent with the germline gene, which may arise from a read error. The chain combines TRBV28 with TRBJ2-1; 11 bases align to TRBD2. The CDR3 length is 12 residues. Germline V CDR1 and CDR2: MDHEN, SYDVKM. The CDR3 region is CASGRAGNERFF. The CDR3 coding sequence is TGTGCTAGCGGGAGGGCCGGAAATGAGCGGTTCTTC.

V is TRBV29-1 and J is TRBJ1-1; 7 nucleotides align to TRBD1. Germline CDR1 reads SQVTM; CDR2 reads ANQGSEA. V shed 6 bases, J shed 7 bases, and the junction held 8 bases outside the gene matches. The CDR3 covers 12 residues. The CDR3 loop is CSVSGQTFEAFF. CDR3 nucleotides: TGCAGCGTATCGGGACAGACCTTTGAAGCTTTCTTT. Full variable domain (rest looked up from reference TRBV29-1 and TRBJ1-1): SAVISQKPSRDICQRGTSLTIQCQVDSQVTMMFWYRQQPGQSLTLIATANQGSEATYESGFVIDKFPISRPNLTFSTLTVSNMSPEDSSIYLCSVSGQTFEAFFGQGTRLTVV.

This rearrangement joins TRBV19 to TRBJ2-5, with 8 nucleotides matching TRBD2. The germline V gene has CDR1 LNHDA and CDR2 SQIVND (reference sequence). V lost 2 bases, J lost 4 bases, and 6 bases stayed unmatched. This CDR3 contains 15 residues. The CDR3 protein is CASSIPGTRGETQYF. In DNA, the CDR3 is TGTGCCAGTAGTATACCCGGGACTAGAGGAGAGACCCAGTACTTC. Combining the CDR3 with reference TRBV19 and TRBJ2-5 gives the whole variable domain DGGITQSPKYLFRKEGQNVTLSCEQNLNHDAMYWYRQDPGQGLRLIYYSQIVNDFQKGDIAEGYSVSREKKESFPLTVTSAQKNPTAFYLCASSIPGTRGETQYFGPGTRLLVL.

The V gene is TRBV6-1, the J gene TRBJ1-5; D is undetermined. V shed 4 bases and J shed 3 bases, with 13 bases lying between them. The CDR3 is 15 amino acids. In germline, CDR1 is MNHNS, CDR2 SASEGT. The CDR3 DNA reads as TGTGCCAGCAGTGCCCCTAGTTCCAACAATCAGCCCCAGCATTTT. This gives the protein CASSAPSSNNQPQHF.

This sequence joins TRBV27 and TRBJ2-2, with unresolved D. The germline gives CDR1 MNHEY, CDR2 SMNVEV (reference sequence). V lost 7 bases to trimming and J lost 4 bases, with 13 bases between them. This CDR3 has 14 residues. CDR3 residues: CASIASWVTGELFF. DNA for the CDR3: TGTGCCAGCATAGCAAGTTGGGTCACCGGGGAGCTGTTTTTT.

This clone was counted only a few times. The chain carries TRBV4-1 and TRBJ1-5; possibly TRBD1 for D (5 bases). Germline assignment: CDR1 MGHRA and CDR2 YSYEKL. This CDR3 is built from 15 residues. Trimming removed 3 bases from V and 1 base from J, with 10 bases in between. This chain's CDR3 is CASSQGRGSNQPQHF. CDR3 DNA: TGCGCCAGCAGCCAGGGGCGGGGAAGCAATCAGCCCCAGCATTTT.

This clone has ten or more counts. The V and J genes are TRBV20-1 and TRBJ1-1; D remains ambiguous. This CDR3 is built from 11 residues. CDR1 and CDR2 (germline): DFQATT, SNEGSKA (reference sequence). V shed 5 bases and J shed 9 bases, with 13 bases lying between them. In DNA form, the CDR3 reads TGCAGTGCTCTCGAACTCCCCCAAGCTTTCTTT. Translation gives CSALELPQAFF.

The rearrangement uses TRBV5-4 and TRBJ1-2, with a weak D call TRBD1 (5 bases). Per germline, CDR1 SGHNT and CDR2 YYREEE (reference sequence). The CDR3 consists of 13 residues. V shed 10 bases and J shed 4 bases, with 17 bases lying between them. The CDR3 here is CAFIRGKSYGYTF. The CDR3 DNA follows: TGTGCCTTCATCCGGGGGAAGAGCTATGGCTACACCTTC.

The genes are TRBV9 and TRBJ2-2; 7 bases fit TRBD1. The CDR3 loop spans 14 amino acids. Germline-derived CDR1 and CDR2 are SGDLS and YYNGEE. V shed 2 bases and J 5 bases; nucleotides not matched to a gene: 3. Here the CDR3 DNA reads TGTGCCAGCAGCGTTGCGACAGGGACCGGGGAGCTGTTTTTT. Translating it yields CASSVATGTGELFF.

This chain joins TRBV5-4 and TRBJ2-5; TRBD2 agrees at 7 bases. The CDR3 sequence is 13 residues long. The V gene's germline CDR1 is SGHNT and CDR2 YYREEE (reference sequence). V was pared by 0 bases and J by 4 bases, with 0 bases of the junction left unmatched. CDR3 bases: TGTGCCAGCAGCTTGGTAGCGGGAGAGACCCAGTACTTC. This gives the protein CASSLVAGETQYF.

The V call is TRBV6-6, the J call TRBJ2-7; D is unresolved. V was shortened by 5 bases and J by 1 base, with 3 bases between the two germline ends. This CDR3 spans 11 amino acids. Germline CDR1 MNHNY, CDR2 SVGAGI (reference sequence). The CDR3 sequence: CASSPSYEQYF. As DNA, the CDR3 is TGTGCCAGCAGTCCGTCCTACGAGCAGTACTTC.

The chain couples TRBV27 to TRBJ2-3; D may be TRBD2 (5 bases). Trimming left V 5 bases short and J 0 bases short, with 12 bases between. Germline V lookup: CDR1 MNHEY, CDR2 SMNVEV (reference sequence). This CDR3 has 15 amino acids. The CDR3 nucleotides read TGTGCCAGCAGTCGGAGGACCTCTAGCACAGATACGCAGTATTTT. Translation gives CASSRRTSSTDTQYF.

CDR3 DNA sequence: TGTGCCACCAGCAGTCGACAGGGGGCACAGCCCCAGCATTTT. This sequence encodes CATSSRQGAQPQHF. The chain combines TRBV15 with TRBJ1-5, with 10 bases lining up with TRBD1. The CDR3 is 14 residues long. V lost 3 bases to trimming and J lost 7 bases; unmatched junction nucleotides: 3. The germline V gene has CDR1 LNHNV and CDR2 YYDKDF (reference sequence). Drawing the rest from reference TRBV15 and TRBJ1-5, the complete variable domain is DAMVIQNPRYQVTQFGKPVTLSCSQTLNHNVMYWYQQKSSQAPKLLFHYYDKDFNNEADTPDNFQSRRPNTSFCFLDIRSPGLGDTAMYLCATSSRQGAQPQHFGDGTRLSIL.